This is a list of T cell receptor beta chains from one sample in a study of blood T cell repertoires in COVID-19. TCRdb keeps only in-frame clones here, not all; method: immunoSEQ multiplex PCR. Altogether about 460,000 clones are present, 80% to 90% being singletons, with the ten largest covering approximately 8.3%. Sample: PBMCs or T cells enriched from blood (not recorded which). The source of these receptors is a woman aged 55-70 years who had recovered from COVID-19. Each CDR3 is given with its conserved first and last residue. The D gene is left open where the match is weak. Expanded clones get a size class; other rows say once, few or many, or leave the size out.

j_call: TRBJ2-2; clone_size: .; d_call: .; v_call: TRBV30; cdr3_nt: TGTGCCTGGAGTGTACTAGACCAAAACACCGGGGAGCTGTTTTTT; cdr3_aa: CAWSVLDQNTGELFF
j_call: TRBJ2-1; clone_size: once; d_call: .; v_call: TRBV29-1; cdr3_nt: TGCAGCCCACTCGCGTTCCGCTCCTACAATGAGCAGTTCTTC; cdr3_aa: CSPLAFRSYNEQFF
j_call: TRBJ2-6; clone_size: .; d_call: .; v_call: TRBV25-1; cdr3_nt: TGTGCCAGCAGTGACGGGACAGGGGCCAACGTCCTGACTTTC; cdr3_aa: CASSDGTGANVLTF
j_call: TRBJ2-7; clone_size: .; d_call: .; v_call: TRBV10-3; cdr3_nt: TGTGCCATCAGCCGCGACAGAAACTCCTACGAGCAGTACTTC; cdr3_aa: CAISRDRNSYEQYF
j_call: TRBJ1-2; clone_size: .; d_call: .; v_call: TRBV15; cdr3_nt: TGTGCCACCAGCAGTCAGGACTTCTATGGCTACACCTTC; cdr3_aa: CATSSQDFYGYTF
j_call: TRBJ1-6; clone_size: .; d_call: .; v_call: TRBV19; cdr3_nt: TGTGCCAGTAGTACGGGTCAGGGCCGTTCACCCCTCCACTTT; cdr3_aa: CASSTGQGRSPLHF
j_call: TRBJ1-5; clone_size: .; d_call: .; v_call: TRBV20-1; cdr3_nt: TGCAGTGCTAGTCTTGGCCCTAGCAATCAGCCCCAGCATTTT; cdr3_aa: CSASLGPSNQPQHF
j_call: TRBJ2-6; clone_size: .; d_call: .; v_call: TRBV10-3; cdr3_nt: TGTGCCATCAGGCCGACAGAGGCCCTCTCTGGGGCCAACGTCCTGACTTTC; cdr3_aa: CAIRPTEALSGANVLTF
j_call: TRBJ2-5; clone_size: .; d_call: TRBD1; v_call: TRBV9; cdr3_nt: TGTGCCAGCAGCGTAATGGGAGGGGGACAGGGTCGAGAGACCCAGTACTTC; cdr3_aa: CASSVMGGGQGRETQYF
j_call: TRBJ2-6; clone_size: .; d_call: .; v_call: TRBV27; cdr3_nt: TGTGCCAGCAGACCCAGGGTTGCCCCTCGCTCTGGGGCCAACGTCCTGACTTTC; cdr3_aa: CASRPRVAPRSGANVLTF
j_call: TRBJ2-1; clone_size: .; d_call: TRBD2; v_call: TRBV7-9; cdr3_nt: TGTGCCAGCAGCTTAGGGCGGACTAGGTCTGACAATGAGCAGTTCTTC; cdr3_aa: CASSLGRTRSDNEQFF
j_call: TRBJ2-4; clone_size: .; d_call: .; v_call: TRBV4-2; cdr3_nt: TGTGCCAGCAGCCAAGAAACCCGACGCGACAGGGCCAAAAACATTCAGTACTTC; cdr3_aa: CASSQETRRDRAKNIQYF
j_call: TRBJ1-2; clone_size: .; d_call: TRBD1; v_call: TRBV9; cdr3_nt: TGTGCCAGCAGCGCCAGAACACAGGGGTATGGCTACACCTTC; cdr3_aa: CASSARTQGYGYTF
j_call: TRBJ1-5; clone_size: .; d_call: .; v_call: TRBV5-5; cdr3_nt: TGTGCCAGCAGCCCGCTAGTTAGCAATCAGCCCCAGCATTTT; cdr3_aa: CASSPLVSNQPQHF
j_call: TRBJ2-3; clone_size: .; d_call: TRBD2; v_call: TRBV5-1; cdr3_nt: TGCGCCAGCAGCCCTGGGGGACTAGGATACGATACGCAGTATTTT; cdr3_aa: CASSPGGLGYDTQYF
j_call: TRBJ1-2; clone_size: .; d_call: .; v_call: TRBV15; cdr3_nt: TGTGCCACCAGCAGAGATGGAGGAGGGGGGGCAGCTAACTATGGCTACACCTTC; cdr3_aa: CATSRDGGGGAANYGYTF
j_call: TRBJ2-2; clone_size: .; d_call: .; v_call: TRBV29-1; cdr3_nt: TGCAGCGTTGAGCCCGGGAGGAACACCGGGGAGCTGTTTTTT; cdr3_aa: CSVEPGRNTGELFF
j_call: TRBJ2-2; clone_size: .; d_call: .; v_call: TRBV11-2; cdr3_nt: TGTGCCAGCAGCCGAAGGACAGAGAACACCGGGGAGCTGTTTTTT; cdr3_aa: CASSRRTENTGELFF
j_call: TRBJ1-6; clone_size: once; d_call: .; v_call: TRBV11-2; cdr3_nt: TGTGCCAGCAGCCTCCACAGGGCCGTCAATTCACCCCTCCACTTT; cdr3_aa: CASSLHRAVNSPLHF
j_call: TRBJ1-1; clone_size: .; d_call: TRBD1; v_call: TRBV9; cdr3_nt: TGTGCCAGCAGCGTCCTCAGGGGGCAAGGGGACACTGAAGCTTTCTTT; cdr3_aa: CASSVLRGQGDTEAFF
j_call: TRBJ2-2; clone_size: .; d_call: TRBD1; v_call: TRBV7-2; cdr3_nt: TGTGCCAGCAGCTTAAGGGACAGGGGACGCGGCGGGGAGCTGTTTTTT; cdr3_aa: CASSLRDRGRGGELFF
j_call: TRBJ2-1; clone_size: .; d_call: .; v_call: TRBV7-2; cdr3_nt: TGTGCCAGCAGCTTTACTAGTAGCTCCTACAATGAGCAGTTCTTC; cdr3_aa: CASSFTSSSYNEQFF
j_call: TRBJ2-5; clone_size: .; d_call: TRBD1; v_call: TRBV2; cdr3_nt: TGTGCCAGCAGTGACAGGGGGATAGAGACCCAGTACTTC; cdr3_aa: CASSDRGIETQYF
j_call: TRBJ2-7; clone_size: few; d_call: TRBD2; v_call: TRBV7-9; cdr3_nt: TGTGCCAGCAGCGCCCCGGGGGGCTCCTACGAGCAGTACTTC; cdr3_aa: CASSAPGGSYEQYF
j_call: TRBJ2-3; clone_size: once; d_call: TRBD2; v_call: TRBV5-4; cdr3_nt: TGTGCCAGCAGCTTGGGTCCTGGCGGGGGGGCCACAGATACGCAGTATTTT; cdr3_aa: CASSLGPGGGATDTQYF
j_call: TRBJ1-4; clone_size: once; d_call: .; v_call: TRBV29-1; cdr3_nt: TGCAGCGGGGGACATAATGAAAAACTGTTTTTT; cdr3_aa: CSGGHNEKLFF
j_call: TRBJ1-6; clone_size: few; d_call: .; v_call: TRBV11-2; cdr3_nt: TGTGCCAGCAGCTTAAATTTCATTGGTACAGGGCAATCACCCCTCCACTTT; cdr3_aa: CASSLNFIGTGQSPLHF
j_call: TRBJ1-5; clone_size: .; d_call: .; v_call: TRBV2; cdr3_nt: TGTGCCAGCAGTGAAGGAGGGATCAGCAATCAGCCCCAGCATTTT; cdr3_aa: CASSEGGISNQPQHF
j_call: TRBJ1-2; clone_size: .; d_call: TRBD1; v_call: TRBV6-4; cdr3_nt: TGTGCCAGCAGTGACTCGGGACAGGGCGACTATGGCTACACCTTC; cdr3_aa: CASSDSGQGDYGYTF
j_call: TRBJ1-5; clone_size: .; d_call: .; v_call: TRBV5-1; cdr3_nt: TGCGCCAGCAGCTTGGAGGGGGTTCAGCCCCAGCATTTT; cdr3_aa: CASSLEGVQPQHF
j_call: TRBJ1-2; clone_size: .; d_call: .; v_call: TRBV27; cdr3_nt: TGTGCCAGCAGTTTATCGAAGGGACTAAAGTATGGCTACACCTTC; cdr3_aa: CASSLSKGLKYGYTF
j_call: TRBJ1-1; clone_size: .; d_call: .; v_call: TRBV7-9; cdr3_nt: TGTGCCAGCAGCTTAATCGGTCCTGTGAACACTGAAGCTTTCTTT; cdr3_aa: CASSLIGPVNTEAFF
j_call: TRBJ2-7; clone_size: .; d_call: .; v_call: TRBV7-8; cdr3_nt: TGTGCCAGCAGCTTCCGGGGAATCGCATACGAGCAGTACTTC; cdr3_aa: CASSFRGIAYEQYF
j_call: TRBJ2-2; clone_size: once; d_call: .; v_call: TRBV7-7; cdr3_nt: TGTGCCAGCAGCTCAAGCCCGACACCGAACACCGGGGAGCTGTTTTTT; cdr3_aa: CASSSSPTPNTGELFF
j_call: TRBJ1-6; clone_size: .; d_call: TRBD1; v_call: TRBV9; cdr3_nt: TGTGCCAGCAGCGCCTGGGACAGGAATTCACCCCTCCACTTT; cdr3_aa: CASSAWDRNSPLHF
j_call: TRBJ1-2; clone_size: .; d_call: .; v_call: TRBV7-8; cdr3_nt: TGTGCCAGCAGCCCACGGGGGGGTGGCTACACCTTC; cdr3_aa: CASSPRGGGYTF
j_call: TRBJ2-3; clone_size: .; d_call: .; v_call: TRBV27; cdr3_nt: TGTGCCAGCAGTTTTACAAGAAGCACAGATACGCAGTATTTT; cdr3_aa: CASSFTRSTDTQYF
j_call: TRBJ2-2; clone_size: .; d_call: TRBD1; v_call: TRBV7-9; cdr3_nt: TGTGCCAGCAGCCTCGGACAGGGGGCCCGGGAGCTGTTTTTT; cdr3_aa: CASSLGQGARELFF
j_call: TRBJ2-3; clone_size: .; d_call: TRBD2; v_call: TRBV19; cdr3_nt: TGTGCCAGTAGTTCGAGTAGCGGGGGAAGGGATACGCAGTATTTT; cdr3_aa: CASSSSSGGRDTQYF
j_call: TRBJ1-1; clone_size: .; d_call: .; v_call: TRBV7-2; cdr3_nt: TGTGCCAGCAGCCTATCGAGAGGAATCAGTGAAGCTTTCTTT; cdr3_aa: CASSLSRGISEAFF
j_call: TRBJ2-5; clone_size: .; d_call: TRBD2; v_call: TRBV5-1; cdr3_nt: TGCGCCAGCAGCTTGGAGCGGGGGGGCCAAGAGACCCAGTACTTC; cdr3_aa: CASSLERGGQETQYF
j_call: TRBJ2-6; clone_size: .; d_call: .; v_call: TRBV6-5; cdr3_nt: TGTGCCAGCACCCCCATGTTTTCTGGGGCCAACGTCCTGACTTTC; cdr3_aa: CASTPMFSGANVLTF